These T cell receptor beta chains were read from a single sample in a study of tumor-infiltrating lymphocytes in primary liver carcinoma. TCRdb called the multiplex PCR reads again in MiXCR, with one record for every CDR3 protein. This sample has some 190,000 distinct CDR3 sequences; 60% occur once, and the top ten carry 72%. The sample comprised peripheral blood. These receptors all stem from a man between 40 and 49 years old with primary liver carcinoma and hepatitis B virus infection. The CDR3 runs from the conserved cysteine through the conserved F or W. The D gene is left open where the match is weak. The size of a clone is reported for some rows only, either as once, few or many, or as a class for expanded clones.

d_call	clone_size	j_call	v_call	cdr3_nt	cdr3_aa
NA	NA	TRBJ2-5	TRBV5-6	TGTGCCAGCAACAAATCGGGACACCCTTACCTGAACTTC	CASNKSGHPYLNF
NA	few	TRBJ1-1	TRBV12-3/TRBV12-4	TGTGCCAGCACCAAGGGTGATGAAGCTTTCTTT	CASTKGDEAFF
NA	NA	TRBJ2-6	TRBV29-1	TGCAGCGTTGCATGGGCCAACGTCCTGACTTTC	CSVAWANVLTF
TRBD2	NA	TRBJ2-7	TRBV4-1	TGCGCCAGCAGCCGTGGCGGGGGGCCCTACGAGCAGTACTTC	CASSRGGGPYEQYF
NA	NA	TRBJ1-5	TRBV4-1	TGCGCCAGCAGCCTTCATGATAGCAATCAGCACCAGCATTTT	CASSLHDSNQHQHF
TRBD1	NA	TRBJ2-1	TRBV6-5	TGTGACAGCAGCTATGGGACAGGGGGTCACAATGAGCAGTTCTTC	CDSSYGTGGHNEQFF
NA	few	TRBJ2-5	TRBV6-5	TGTGCCAGCAGTTACCTTGGACAGCAAGAGACCCAGTACTTC	CASSYLGQQETQYF
TRBD2	once	TRBJ2-1	TRBV29-1	TGCAGCACCCTGGGTTTGCGGGAGGACTACAATGAGCAGTTCTTC	CSTLGLREDYNEQFF
TRBD2	many	TRBJ2-7	TRBV11-2	TGTGCCAGCAGCTCCGTAGCGGGAATGACCTACGAGCAGTACTTC	CASSSVAGMTYEQYF
NA	NA	TRBJ1-2	TRBV6-1	TGTGCCAGCAGTTCATCAGGGGAACACTATGGCTACACCTTC	CASSSSGEHYGYTF
NA	many	TRBJ2-1	TRBV11-3	TGTGCCAGCAGCTCGCACTTTAATACGAATGAGCAGTTCTTC	CASSSHFNTNEQFF
TRBD2	few	TRBJ2-5	TRBV5-8	TGTGCCAGCAGCTTACTAGCGGAAGAGACCCAGTACTTC	CASSLLAEETQYF
NA	NA	TRBJ1-1	TRBV10-3	TGTGCCATCAGTGAAGGACAATTGAACACTGAAGCTTTCTTT	CAISEGQLNTEAFF
NA	NA	TRBJ2-7	TRBV11-2	TGTGCCAGCAGTTTATTTGGAGGGCTCTCCTACAAGCAGTACTTC	CASSLFGGLSYKQYF
TRBD2	few	TRBJ2-2	TRBV10-3	TGTGCCATCAGTGAGCCGGGGTCTAGCGGGAAATCCGGGGAGCTGTTTTTT	CAISEPGSSGKSGELFF
TRBD2	NA	TRBJ2-1	TRBV10-3	TGTGCCATCAGCCGTGGGCTAGCGGAAAACAATGAGCAGTTCTTC	CAISRGLAENNEQFF
TRBD2	NA	TRBJ2-3	TRBV7-9	TGTGCCAGCAGCTTAGTTGGACTAGCGGGAGGCGTCACAGATACGCAGTATTTT	CASSLVGLAGGVTDTQYF
TRBD2	NA	TRBJ2-2	TRBV4-2	TGTGCCAGCAGCGGTACTAGCGCCTCGAACACCGGGGAGCTGTTTTTT	CASSGTSASNTGELFF
TRBD2	NA	TRBJ2-2	TRBV12-3/TRBV12-4	TGTGCCAGCAGCCAGCGGGAGAACACCCGGGAGCTGTTTTTT	CASSQRENTRELFF
NA	few	TRBJ2-7	TRBV4-2	TGTGCCAGCAGCCAAGATACGGAACCAGACCCCTACGAGCAGTACTTC	CASSQDTEPDPYEQYF
NA	few	TRBJ2-4	TRBV7-9	TGTGCCAGCAGCCCCGGGGCAGGGGTAAACATTCAGTACTTC	CASSPGAGVNIQYF
NA	NA	TRBJ1-4	TRBV12-3/TRBV12-4	TGTGCCAACAGTTTTAGGGGTGACGAAAAACTGTTTTTT	CANSFRGDEKLFF
TRBD1	NA	TRBJ2-7	TRBV30	TGTGCCTGGAGTTGGGACAGGGTCTCCGTGCAGTACTTC	CAWSWDRVSVQYF
NA	NA	TRBJ2-7	TRBV5-1	TGCGCCAGCAGCTTGGGGACCAGCGGGCCCCACGAGCAGTACTTC	CASSLGTSGPHEQYF
TRBD2	NA	TRBJ2-1	TRBV6-2/TRBV6-3	TGTGCCAGCGGGGAGGCTAGCGGGACCAATGAGCAGTTCTTC	CASGEASGTNEQFF
TRBD2	NA	TRBJ2-7	TRBV11-2	TGTGCCAGCAGCACACATCTGAGCGGGAGGGTGTCCTACGAGCAGTACTTC	CASSTHLSGRVSYEQYF